The 10 T cell receptor beta chains presented below share a single source sample, sequenced in a study of cytomegalovirus exposure and HLA in healthy donors. Both 60 Vbeta primers and 13 Jbeta primers went into the PCR. Generated by immunoSEQ multiplex PCR, the TCRdb table keeps only in-frame clones and is missing some. The sample lists tens of thousands of clones; roughly 80% were seen once. Sequencing input: PBMCs. All receptors derive from a girl between 2 and 10 years old in good health and CMV-seropositive.

This clone was found a few times. CDR3 nucleotide sequence: TGCAGTGCTAGTGAGGAACAGCCCCAGCATTTT. Amino acid sequence: CSASEEQPQHF. The chain combines TRBV20-1 with TRBJ1-5, with D hard to call. The CDR3 is 11 amino acids. Germline CDR1 is DFQATT and CDR2 is SNEGSKA (reference sequence). V dropped 3 bases and J dropped 7 bases, with 7 bases sitting between them.

The chain is built from TRBV10-3 and TRBJ2-3, with D perhaps matching TRBD1 (6 bases). The CDR3 runs to 16 residues. In germline, CDR1 is ENHRY, CDR2 SYGVKD. The V and J ends lost 0 bases and 0 bases respectively, with 10 bases between them. The CDR3: CAISESQGRSTDTQYF. CDR3 DNA sequence: TGTGCCATCAGTGAGTCACAGGGCCGCAGCACAGATACGCAGTATTTT.

The chain recombines TRBV29-1 with TRBJ1-2, with D unresolved. This CDR3 has 12 residues. CDR1 is SQVTM and CDR2 is ANQGSEA in the germline V gene. V was shortened by 1 base and J by 8 bases, with 11 bases between the two germline ends. CDR3 loop: CSVEVNQEGYTF. The CDR3 nucleotides are TGCAGCGTTGAAGTAAACCAGGAAGGCTACACCTTC.

The chain couples TRBV5-5 to TRBJ1-1; 8 bases map to TRBD1. The germline V gene has CDR1 SGHKS and CDR2 YYEKEE (reference sequence). This CDR3 comprises 14 residues. V shed 0 bases, J shed 7 bases, and the junction held 5 bases outside the gene matches. The CDR3 sequence: CASSLGQGANEAFF. In nucleotides, the CDR3 is TGTGCCAGCAGCTTGGGCCAGGGGGCCAATGAAGCTTTCTTT.

The chain combines TRBV11-2 with TRBJ2-2; D may be TRBD2 (5 bases). Trimming took off 6 bases at V and 5 bases at J, with 7 bases between the two ends. The CDR3 has 12 residues. In germline, CDR1 is SGHAT, CDR2 FQNNGV. This CDR3 reads CASRADTGELFF. The CDR3 coding sequence is TGTGCCAGCAGAGCGGATACCGGGGAGCTGTTTTTT.

The V gene is TRBV7-9, the J gene TRBJ1-1; D possibly corresponds to TRBD1 (6 bases). This CDR3 is 15 amino acids long. The V end was cut by 2 bases, the J end by 6 bases, with 16 bases between. CDR1 SEHNR and CDR2 FQNEAQ come from the germline V gene (reference sequence). In DNA, the CDR3 is TGTGCCAGCAGCTTATCAAACACACAGGGAGCTGAAGCTTTCTTT. It translates to CASSLSNTQGAEAFF.

This chain links TRBV5-1 with TRBJ1-2, with 7 bases fitting TRBD1. The CDR3 spans 13 residues. Germline assignment: CDR1 SGHRS and CDR2 YFSETQ. V trimming: 5 bases; J trimming: 6 bases; junction bases outside the gene matches: 7. The DNA for the CDR3 is TGCGCCAGCAGTGCCGGGACAGACCATGGCTACACCTTC. It yields the protein CASSAGTDHGYTF.

The CDR3 region is CASSRRQFNQPQHF. CDR3 sequence (DNA): TGTGCCAGTAGTCGACGACAGTTCAATCAGCCCCAGCATTTT. The chain is built from TRBV19 and TRBJ1-5, with D possibly matching TRBD1 (5 bases). Deletions cut 5 bases from V and 3 bases from J, with 11 bases between. The CDR3 spans 14 residues. Germline assignment: CDR1 LNHDA and CDR2 SQIVND (reference sequence).

This chain links TRBV29-1 with TRBJ2-3, with 10 positions matching TRBD2. V lost 5 bases, J lost 7 bases, and 9 bases stayed unmatched. Germline CDR1 is SQVTM and CDR2 is ANQGSEA. This CDR3 comprises 14 residues. CDR3 amino acids: CSVYLAGERYTQYF. The CDR3 DNA is TGCAGCGTTTACCTAGCGGGAGAACGATATACGCAGTATTTT.

The genes are TRBV2 and TRBJ2-7; D may be TRBD2 (5 bases). The CDR3 has 13 amino acids. Germline V CDR1 and CDR2: SNHLY, FYNNEI. V lost 7 bases to trimming and J lost 4 bases, with 14 bases between them. The CDR3 sequence is CASKEGSYYEQYF. CDR3 bases: TGTGCCAGCAAAGAGGGCTCATATTACGAGCAGTACTTC.